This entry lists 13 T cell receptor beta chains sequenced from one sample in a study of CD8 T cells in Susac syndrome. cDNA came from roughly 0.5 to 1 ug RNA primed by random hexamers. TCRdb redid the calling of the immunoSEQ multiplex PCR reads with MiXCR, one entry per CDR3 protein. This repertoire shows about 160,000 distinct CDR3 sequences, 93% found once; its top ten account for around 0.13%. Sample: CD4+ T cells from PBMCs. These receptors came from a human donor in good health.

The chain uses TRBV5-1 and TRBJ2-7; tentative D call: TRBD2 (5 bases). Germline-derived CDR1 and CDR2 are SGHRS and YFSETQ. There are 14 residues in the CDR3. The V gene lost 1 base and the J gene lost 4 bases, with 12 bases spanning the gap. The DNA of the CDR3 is TGCGCCAGCAGCTTGACGGGGATGGGGTACGAGCAGTACTTC. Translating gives CASSLTGMGYEQYF.

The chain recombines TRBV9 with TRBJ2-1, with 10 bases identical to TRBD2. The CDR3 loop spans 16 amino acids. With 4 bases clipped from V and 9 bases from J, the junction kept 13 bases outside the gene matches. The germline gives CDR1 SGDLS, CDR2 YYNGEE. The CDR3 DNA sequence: TGTGCCAGCAGCCCCCGTTACAGCGGGGGGGCGGGTGAGCAGTTCTTC. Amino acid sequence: CASSPRYSGGAGEQFF.

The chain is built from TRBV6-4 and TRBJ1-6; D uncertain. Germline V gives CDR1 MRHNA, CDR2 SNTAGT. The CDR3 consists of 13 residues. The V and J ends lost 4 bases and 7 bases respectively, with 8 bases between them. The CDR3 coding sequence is TGTGCCAGCAGTGTTGAGGAAAATTCACCCCTCCACTTT. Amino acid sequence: CASSVEENSPLHF.

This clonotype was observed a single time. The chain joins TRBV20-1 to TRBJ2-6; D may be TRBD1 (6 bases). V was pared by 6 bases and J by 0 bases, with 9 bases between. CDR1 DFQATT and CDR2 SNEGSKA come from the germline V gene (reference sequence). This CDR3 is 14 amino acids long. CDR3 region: CSAEGHSGANVLTF. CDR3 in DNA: TGCAGTGCCGAGGGACACTCTGGGGCCAACGTCCTGACTTTC.

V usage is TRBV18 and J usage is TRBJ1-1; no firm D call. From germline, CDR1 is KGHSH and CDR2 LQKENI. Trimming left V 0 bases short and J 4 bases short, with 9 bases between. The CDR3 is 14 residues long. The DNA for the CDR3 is TGTGCCAGCTCACCACCGTCCTGGGGCACTGAAGCTTTCTTT. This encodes CASSPPSWGTEAFF.

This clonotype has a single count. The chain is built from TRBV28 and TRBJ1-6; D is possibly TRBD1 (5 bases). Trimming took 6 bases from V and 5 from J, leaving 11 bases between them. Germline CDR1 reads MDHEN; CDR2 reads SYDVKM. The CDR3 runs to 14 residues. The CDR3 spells CASRSVGDNSPLHF. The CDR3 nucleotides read TGTGCCAGCAGATCGGTGGGGGATAATTCACCCCTCCACTTT.

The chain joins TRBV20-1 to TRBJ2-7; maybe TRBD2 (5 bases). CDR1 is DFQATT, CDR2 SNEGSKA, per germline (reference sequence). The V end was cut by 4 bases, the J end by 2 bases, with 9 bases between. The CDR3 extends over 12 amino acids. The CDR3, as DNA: TGCAGTGCTATAGAGGGTCCCTACGAGCAGTACTTC. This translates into CSAIEGPYEQYF.

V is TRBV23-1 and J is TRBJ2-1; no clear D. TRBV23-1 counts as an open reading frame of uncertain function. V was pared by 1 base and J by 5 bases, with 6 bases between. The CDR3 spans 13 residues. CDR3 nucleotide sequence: TGCGCCAGCAGTCAATATGAAAACAATGAGCAGTTCTTC. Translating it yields CASSQYENNEQFF.

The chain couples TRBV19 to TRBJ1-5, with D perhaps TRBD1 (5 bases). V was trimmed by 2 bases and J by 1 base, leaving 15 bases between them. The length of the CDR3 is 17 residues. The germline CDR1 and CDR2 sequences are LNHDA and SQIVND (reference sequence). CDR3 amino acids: CASSIRGEGTSNQPQHF. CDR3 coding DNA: TGTGCCAGTAGTATAAGGGGTGAAGGGACGAGCAATCAGCCCCAGCATTTT.

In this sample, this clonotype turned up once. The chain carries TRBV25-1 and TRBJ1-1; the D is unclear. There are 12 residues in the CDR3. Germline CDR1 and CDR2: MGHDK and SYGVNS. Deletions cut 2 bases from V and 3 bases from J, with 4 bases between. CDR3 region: CASSEEYTEAFF. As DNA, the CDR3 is TGTGCCAGCAGTGAAGAGTACACTGAAGCTTTCTTT.

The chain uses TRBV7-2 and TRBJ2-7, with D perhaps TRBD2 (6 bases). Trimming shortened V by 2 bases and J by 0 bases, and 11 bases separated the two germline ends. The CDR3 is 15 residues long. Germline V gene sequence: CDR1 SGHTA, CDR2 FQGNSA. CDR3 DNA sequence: TGTGCCAGCAGCTTATGGGCCGGGAGCTCCTACGAGCAGTACTTC. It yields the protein CASSLWAGSSYEQYF.

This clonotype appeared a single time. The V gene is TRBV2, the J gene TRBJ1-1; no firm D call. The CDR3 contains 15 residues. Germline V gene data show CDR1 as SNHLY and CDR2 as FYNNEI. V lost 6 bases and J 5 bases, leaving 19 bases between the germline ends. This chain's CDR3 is CASREYEARKTEAFF. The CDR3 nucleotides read TGTGCCAGCAGGGAGTACGAGGCCCGAAAGACTGAAGCTTTCTTT.

CDR3 loop: CASSSGGAESYEQYF. DNA of the CDR3: TGTGCCAGCAGTTCGGGGGGGGCGGAGTCCTACGAGCAGTACTTC. The rearrangement links TRBV6-5 to TRBJ2-7; the match to TRBD2 covers 8 bases. Germline V CDR1 and CDR2: MNHEY, SVGAGI. The CDR3 contains 15 residues. The junction had 6 bases not matched to a gene; V was cut back by 4 bases and J by 1 base.